This T cell receptor (beta chain) was captured by sequencing in a study of blood T cells in healthy people across ages. A J-beta primer mix and a sample-barcoded 5' primer were used in a second PCR of roughly 7 to 12 cycles. Using its own MiXCR run on the 5' RACE reads, TCRdb lists one record per CDR3 protein. The sample yields 600,000 or so distinct CDR3 sequences, more than 45% seen once. Unmatched junction bases numbered 8, after V lost 4 bases and J lost 4 bases. The CDR3 extends over 15 amino acids. The sequenced material came from blood. The TCR was taken from a man at least 80 years old in good health. The rearrangement joins TRBV12-3 or TRBV12-4 to TRBJ1-2, with 8 bases that match TRBD1. This CDR3 is CASSSPDRGIYGYTF. The CDR3 DNA reads as TGTGCCAGCAGTTCTCCCGACAGGGGCATCTATGGCTACACCTTC.